This T cell receptor (beta chain) was retrieved from a study of T cell responses to AZD1222 COVID-19 vaccine. Study-level results: Clonal diversity may have been underestimated, and the donors were mostly white British, with more females than males. Of spike-specific TCRs, nearly half reportedly target regions left unmutated in variants. The study sampled repertoires only after the peak T cell response.

Points on this clone: Its specificity is not known.

Libraries were prepared by immunoSEQ multiplex PCR; TCRdb keeps only in-frame clonotypes and omits some of them. Among tens of thousands of clones, 80% to 90% were seen once, and the ten largest hold about 28%. Analysis merged second doses at about 4 or about 12 weeks. This TCR was recovered from an adult who received the AZD1222 COVID-19 vaccine. The material was peripheral blood, obtained 28 days after the second AZD1222 dose.

The CDR3 DNA reads TGTGCCAGCAGCGTCTCTTCTGGCGCCGATCCTTCCTCTCAAGAGACCCAGTACTTC. It translates to CASSVSSGADPSSQETQYF. The chain uses TRBV9 and TRBJ2-5; D unclear. The CDR3 runs 19 residues. V dropped 2 bases and J dropped 2 bases, with 25 bases sitting between them. The germline V gene has CDR1 SGDLS and CDR2 YYNGEE.